Listed below are T cell receptor beta chains from one sample, sequenced in a study of identical twins. Using its own MiXCR run on the 5' RACE reads, TCRdb lists one record per CDR3 protein. The sample includes around 370,000 distinct CDR3 sequences, roughly 9% of them seen just once. Sequencing was done on a sample of naive T cells sorted from blood. Every receptor here comes from a woman aged 45-59 years in good health. CDR3s include the opening cysteine and the closing phenylalanine or tryptophan. Fields, in order: J gene, V gene, clone size, D gene, CDR3 DNA, CDR3 protein. A D gene is named only where the DNA matches it firmly. The listing skips clone size in some rows; elsewhere it reads once, few, many or a size class.

>TRBJ2-3|TRBV20-1|NA|TRBD2
TGCAGTGCTCAGAGACTAGCGGGCCGGGCAGATACGCAGTATTTT
CSAQRLAGRADTQYF
>TRBJ2-7|TRBV5-1|few|NA
TGCGCCAGCAGCTTAAAAGCGCTCTACGAGCAGTACTTC
CASSLKALYEQYF
>TRBJ2-5|TRBV3-1|NA|TRBD1
TGTGCCAGCAGCCACTCAGGGGGCGCGGAGACCCAGTACTTC
CASSHSGGAETQYF
>TRBJ2-1|TRBV20-1|few|NA
TGCAGTGCTCCGTGGGGGAATGAGCAGTTCTTC
CSAPWGNEQFF
>TRBJ2-7|TRBV12-3/TRBV12-4|NA|NA
TGTGCCAGCAGTTCCACAGGGAGGTACGAGCAGTACTTC
CASSSTGRYEQYF
>TRBJ2-2|TRBV6-5|NA|TRBD2
TGTGCCAGCAGTTATTACGGACTAGCGGGCGCCTCTACCGGGGAGCTGTTTTTT
CASSYYGLAGASTGELFF
>TRBJ2-1|TRBV19|NA|TRBD2
TGTGCCAGTAGTATCTACTCGGGAGGAAACTACAATGAGCTGTTCTTC
CASSIYSGGNYNELFF
>TRBJ2-5|TRBV28|many|NA
TGTGCCCTTGGGGCAGCGGAAGAGACCCAGTACTTC
CALGAAEETQYF
>TRBJ1-4|TRBV4-1|NA|NA
TGCGCCAGCAGCCTAACACTTAATGAAAAACTGTTTTTT
CASSLTLNEKLFF
>TRBJ2-5|TRBV5-1|few|TRBD2
TGCGCCAGCAGCTTGCGGTTGTCTAGCGGGCTTCAAGAGACCCAGTACTTC
CASSLRLSSGLQETQYF
>TRBJ2-2|TRBV20-1|many|NA
TGCAGTGCTACGCAATGGGGGGCAGGGGAGCTGTTTTTT
CSATQWGAGELFF
>TRBJ2-2|TRBV9|many|NA
TGTGCCAGCAGCCCGATAGTGCCCGGGGAGCTGTTTTTT
CASSPIVPGELFF
>TRBJ2-1|TRBV18|NA|TRBD2
TGTGCCTGCTCACCCGGGACTAGCGGGAGAGTCGATGAGCAGTTCTTC
CACSPGTSGRVDEQFF
>TRBJ2-1|TRBV11-2|few|NA
TGTGCCAGCAGCTTATATAGGGGAGTCTACAATGAGCAGTTCTTC
CASSLYRGVYNEQFF
>TRBJ1-2|TRBV12-5|NA|NA
TGTGCTAGTGGATGGCGAGTCGACTATGGCTACACCTTC
CASGWRVDYGYTF
>TRBJ2-1|TRBV6-5|NA|NA
TGTGCCAGCAGTTACTCTGGGGGGGCGCAGAATGAGCAGTTCTTC
CASSYSGGAQNEQFF
>TRBJ2-1|TRBV18|many|TRBD2
TGTGCCAGCTCATCTCCGGGACTAAAATCAGGGTATGAGCAGTTCTTC
CASSSPGLKSGYEQFF
>TRBJ2-1|TRBV29-1|many|TRBD2
TGCAGCGTTGTATTTTCTAGCGGGAATTACTACAATGAGCAGTTCTTC
CSVVFSSGNYYNEQFF
>TRBJ1-2|TRBV10-3|NA|TRBD1
TGTGCCATCAGGATAACCGGGACAGCGGAAGATGGCTACACCTTC
CAIRITGTAEDGYTF
>TRBJ1-2|TRBV11-2|few|TRBD1
TGTGCCAGCAGCGATGGACAGGGGCGTAACTATGGCTACACCTTC
CASSDGQGRNYGYTF
>TRBJ2-7|TRBV4-1|NA|TRBD2
TGCGCCACTGCCAAGACTAGCGGGAGGGCCTACGAGCAGTACTTC
CATAKTSGRAYEQYF
>TRBJ2-3|TRBV7-3|few|NA
TGTGCCAGCAGCTGGGACTCAGATACGCAGTATTTT
CASSWDSDTQYF
>TRBJ2-1|TRBV6-6|few|NA
TGTGCCAGCAGTTACAGTGACGAGGGTACAGGAGGCCAAGATTGGTTCTTC
CASSYSDEGTGGQDWFF
>TRBJ2-1|TRBV2|NA|TRBD2
TGTGCCAGAACCGGGACTAGCGCTTATGAGCAGTTCTTC
CARTGTSAYEQFF
>TRBJ1-2|TRBV15|many|TRBD1
TGTGCCACCAGCAGAGTTGGGACAGGGCATGGCTACACCTTC
CATSRVGTGHGYTF
>TRBJ2-5|TRBV5-1|few|NA
TGCGCCAGCAGCTTGGAACCGTACCAAGAGACCCAGTACTTC
CASSLEPYQETQYF
>TRBJ2-1|TRBV20-1|NA|NA
TGCAGTGCTAGAGATGCCGGGGAACAGGCAAGTAAGTCGCAGTTCTTC
CSARDAGEQASKSQFF
>TRBJ1-1|TRBV30|few|NA
TGTGCCTGGGTTGACAACCTGAACACTGAAGCTTTCTTT
CAWVDNLNTEAFF
>TRBJ2-4|TRBV12-3/TRBV12-4|many|NA
TGTGCCAGCAGTTTAGCGGAACTAGCCAAAAACATTCAGTACTTC
CASSLAELAKNIQYF
>TRBJ2-3|TRBV29-1|NA|NA
TGCAGCGTTGTCTCCGACCTAAATACGCAGTATTTT
CSVVSDLNTQYF
>TRBJ2-1|TRBV12-3/TRBV12-4|NA|NA
TGTGCCAGCACAACCCAAATGTACAATGAGCAGTTCTTC
CASTTQMYNEQFF
>TRBJ2-1|TRBV11-3|many|TRBD2
TGTGCCAGCAGCTTTGCTAGCGGCTCCTACAATGAGCAGTTCTTC
CASSFASGSYNEQFF
>TRBJ1-1|TRBV4-2|NA|TRBD1
TGTGCCAGCAGCCAAGGACAGGGAAGGGACACTGAAGCTTTCTTT
CASSQGQGRDTEAFF
>TRBJ2-1|TRBV5-1|few|NA
TGCGCCAGCAGCTTGGAGCAGGGGCGAGATGAGCAGTTCTTC
CASSLEQGRDEQFF
>TRBJ1-1|TRBV20-1|few|NA
TGCAGTGCTAGAGTAACGAGAAACACTGAAGCTTTCTTT
CSARVTRNTEAFF
>TRBJ2-1|TRBV6-1|NA|NA
TGTGCCAGCAGTGAAGGTACGGTACGGTCGAAGCAGTTCTTC
CASSEGTVRSKQFF
>TRBJ1-1|TRBV5-1|NA|NA
TGCGCCAGCAGCGCTAATCTAGGAATCACTGAAGCTTTCTTT
CASSANLGITEAFF
>TRBJ2-5|TRBV11-2|few|NA
TGTGCCAGCAGTTCCGGCAGGGTATTAACGTCAGAGACCCAGTACTTC
CASSSGRVLTSETQYF
>TRBJ2-2|TRBV10-2|few|NA
TGCGCCAGCAGTTTCGGTTTTATCGGGGAGCTGTTTTTT
CASSFGFIGELFF
>TRBJ2-5|TRBV29-1|few|TRBD1
TGCAGCGCCGATCACAGGGGGCGAGGGGAGACCCAGTACTTC
CSADHRGRGETQYF
>TRBJ1-1|TRBV7-9|many|NA
TGTGCCAGCGCCCCCGCAGGGGACAACACTGAAGCTTTCTTT
CASAPAGDNTEAFF
>TRBJ1-2|TRBV6-5|NA|NA
TGTGCCAGCAGGCCGGGTCCTGCTAACTATGGCTACACCTTC
CASRPGPANYGYTF